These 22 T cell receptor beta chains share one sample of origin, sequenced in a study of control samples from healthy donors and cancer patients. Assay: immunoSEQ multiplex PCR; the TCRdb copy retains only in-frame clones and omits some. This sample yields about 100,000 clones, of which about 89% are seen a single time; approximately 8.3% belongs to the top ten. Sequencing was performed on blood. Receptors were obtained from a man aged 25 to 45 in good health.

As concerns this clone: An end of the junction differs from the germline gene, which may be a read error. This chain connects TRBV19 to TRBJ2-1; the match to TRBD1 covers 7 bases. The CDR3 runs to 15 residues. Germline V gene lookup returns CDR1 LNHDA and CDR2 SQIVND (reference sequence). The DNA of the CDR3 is TGTGCCAGTAGTATAGCGGGACAGAACAACAATGAGCAGCTCTTC. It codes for CASSIAGQNNNEQLF.

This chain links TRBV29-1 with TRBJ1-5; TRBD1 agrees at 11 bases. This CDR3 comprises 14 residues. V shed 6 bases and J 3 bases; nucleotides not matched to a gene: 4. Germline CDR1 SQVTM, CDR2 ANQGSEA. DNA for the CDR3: TGCAGCGTGGGACAGGGGGGAGTCAATCAGCCCCAGCATTTT. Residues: CSVGQGGVNQPQHF.

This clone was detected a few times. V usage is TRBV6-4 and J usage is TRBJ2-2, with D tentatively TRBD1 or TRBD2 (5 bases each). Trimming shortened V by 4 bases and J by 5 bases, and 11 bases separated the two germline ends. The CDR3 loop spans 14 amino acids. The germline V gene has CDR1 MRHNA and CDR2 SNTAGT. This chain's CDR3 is CASSVLWGTGELFF. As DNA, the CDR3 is TGTGCCAGCAGTGTTCTCTGGGGGACCGGGGAGCTGTTTTTT.

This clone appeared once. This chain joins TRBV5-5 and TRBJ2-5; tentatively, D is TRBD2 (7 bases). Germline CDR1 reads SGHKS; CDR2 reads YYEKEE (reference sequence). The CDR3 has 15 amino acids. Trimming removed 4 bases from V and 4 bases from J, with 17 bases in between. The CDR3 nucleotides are TGTGCCAGCAGCGCCTCCAGGGGAGGGGCAGAGACCCAGTACTTC. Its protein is CASSASRGGAETQYF.

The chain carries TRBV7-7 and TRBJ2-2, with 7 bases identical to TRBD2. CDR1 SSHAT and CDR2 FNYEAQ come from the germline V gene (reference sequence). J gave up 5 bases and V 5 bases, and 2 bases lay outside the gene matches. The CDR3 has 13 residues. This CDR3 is CASSGTTTGELFF. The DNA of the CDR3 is TGTGCCAGCAGCGGGACTACAACCGGGGAGCTGTTTTTT.

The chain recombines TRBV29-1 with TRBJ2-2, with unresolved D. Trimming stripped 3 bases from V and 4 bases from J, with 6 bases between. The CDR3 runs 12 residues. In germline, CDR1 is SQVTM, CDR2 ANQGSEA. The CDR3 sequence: CSVEGRTGELFF. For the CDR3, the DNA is TGCAGCGTTGAGGGTCGCACCGGGGAGCTGTTTTTT.

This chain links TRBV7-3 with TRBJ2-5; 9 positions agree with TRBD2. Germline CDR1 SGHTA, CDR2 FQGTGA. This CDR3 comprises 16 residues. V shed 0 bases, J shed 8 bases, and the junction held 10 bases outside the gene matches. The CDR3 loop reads CASSLTGGGDPDTQYF. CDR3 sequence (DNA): TGTGCCAGCAGCTTAACCGGCGGGGGGGACCCCGACACCCAGTACTTC.

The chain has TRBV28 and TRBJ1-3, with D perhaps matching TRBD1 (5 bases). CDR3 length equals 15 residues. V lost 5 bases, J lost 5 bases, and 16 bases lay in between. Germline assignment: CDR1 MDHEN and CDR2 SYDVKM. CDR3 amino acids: CASSMSGNMRNTIYF. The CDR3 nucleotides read TGTGCCAGCAGTATGTCAGGGAATATGAGAAACACCATATATTTT.

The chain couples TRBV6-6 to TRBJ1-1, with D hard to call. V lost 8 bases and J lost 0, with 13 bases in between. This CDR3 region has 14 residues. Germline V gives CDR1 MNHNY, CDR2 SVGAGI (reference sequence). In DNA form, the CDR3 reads TGTGCCAGCTCGTTTCGGGGTCTGAACACTGAAGCTTTCTTT. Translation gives CASSFRGLNTEAFF.

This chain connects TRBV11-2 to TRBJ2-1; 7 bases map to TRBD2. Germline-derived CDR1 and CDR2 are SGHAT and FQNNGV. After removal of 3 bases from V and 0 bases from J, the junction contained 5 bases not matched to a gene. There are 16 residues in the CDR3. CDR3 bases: TGTGCCAGCAGCTTGACGGGGGGTAGCTCCTACAATGAGCAGTTCTTC. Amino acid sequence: CASSLTGGSSYNEQFF.

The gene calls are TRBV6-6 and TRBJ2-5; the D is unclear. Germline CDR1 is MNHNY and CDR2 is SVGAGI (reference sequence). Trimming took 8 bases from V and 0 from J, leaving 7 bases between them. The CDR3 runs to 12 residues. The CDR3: CASAGYQETQYF. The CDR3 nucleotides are TGTGCCAGCGCCGGGTACCAAGAGACCCAGTACTTC.

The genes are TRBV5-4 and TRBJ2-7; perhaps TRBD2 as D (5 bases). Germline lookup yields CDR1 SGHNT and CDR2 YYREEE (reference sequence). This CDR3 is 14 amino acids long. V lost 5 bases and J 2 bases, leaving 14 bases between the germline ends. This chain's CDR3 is CASSFTVGAYEQYV. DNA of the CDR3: TGTGCCAGCAGTTTCACAGTGGGAGCCTACGAGCAGTACGTC.

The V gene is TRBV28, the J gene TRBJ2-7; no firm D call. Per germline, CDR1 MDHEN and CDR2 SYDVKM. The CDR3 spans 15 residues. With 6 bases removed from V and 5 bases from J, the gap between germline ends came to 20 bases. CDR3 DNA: TGTGCCAGCAGCTCACAACGGGCGGCCGCGGACGAGCAGTACTTC. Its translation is CASSSQRAAADEQYF. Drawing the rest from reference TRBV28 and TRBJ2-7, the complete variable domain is DVKVTQSSRYLVKRTGEKVFLECVQDMDHENMFWYRQDPGLGLRLIYFSYDVKMKEKGDIPEGYSVSREKKERFSLILESASTNQTSMYLCASSSQRAAADEQYFGPGTRLTVT.

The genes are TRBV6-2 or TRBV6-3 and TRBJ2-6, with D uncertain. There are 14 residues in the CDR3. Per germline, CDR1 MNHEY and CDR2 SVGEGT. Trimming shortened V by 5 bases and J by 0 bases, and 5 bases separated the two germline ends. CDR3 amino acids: CASSRDSGANVLTF. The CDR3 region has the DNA TGTGCCAGCAGTAGGGACTCTGGGGCCAACGTCCTGACTTTC.

CDR3 residues: CASSLTGRGAETQYF. Written as DNA, the CDR3 is TGTGCCAGCAGTTTAACGGGGAGGGGCGCAGAGACCCAGTACTTC. The chain has TRBV27 and TRBJ2-5; 7 nucleotides align to TRBD2. The CDR3 is 15 amino acids. V was clipped by 2 bases and J by 4 bases; unmatched bases: 7. CDR1 MNHEY and CDR2 SMNVEV come from the germline V gene (reference sequence).

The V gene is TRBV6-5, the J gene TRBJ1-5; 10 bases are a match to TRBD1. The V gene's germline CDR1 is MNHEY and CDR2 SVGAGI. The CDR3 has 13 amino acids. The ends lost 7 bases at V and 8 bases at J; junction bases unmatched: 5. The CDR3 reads CASTGQGLEPQHF. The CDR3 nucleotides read TGTGCCAGCACGGGACAGGGGTTGGAGCCCCAGCATTTT.

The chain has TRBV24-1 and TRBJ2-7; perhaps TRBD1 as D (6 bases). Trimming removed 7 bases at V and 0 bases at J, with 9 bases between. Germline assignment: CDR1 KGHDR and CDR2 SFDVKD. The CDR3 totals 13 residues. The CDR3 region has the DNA TGTGCCACCAGCCTGACAGGCTCCTACGAGCAGTACTTC. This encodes CATSLTGSYEQYF.

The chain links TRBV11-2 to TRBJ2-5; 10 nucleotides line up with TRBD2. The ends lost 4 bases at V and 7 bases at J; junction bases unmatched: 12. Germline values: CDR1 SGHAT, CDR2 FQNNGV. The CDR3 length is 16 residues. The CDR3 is CASSSLGSGGLGTQYF. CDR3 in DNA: TGTGCCAGCAGCTCACTGGGTAGCGGGGGGCTCGGGACCCAGTACTTC.

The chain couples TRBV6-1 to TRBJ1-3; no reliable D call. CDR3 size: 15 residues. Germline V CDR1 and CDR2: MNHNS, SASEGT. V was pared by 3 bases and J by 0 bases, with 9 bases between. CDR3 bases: TGTGCCAGCAGTGACCCGGGTTCCTCTGGAAACACCATATATTTT. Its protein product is CASSDPGSSGNTIYF.

In DNA form, the CDR3 reads TGCGCCAGCAGCGCAGGGACAGAAAGATATGGCTACACCTTC. Protein sequence: CASSAGTERYGYTF. The chain combines TRBV5-1 with TRBJ1-2; 7 bases match TRBD1. The V and J ends lost 4 bases and 5 bases, in that order; junction bases with no gene match: 8. The CDR3 contains 14 residues. Germline values: CDR1 SGHRS, CDR2 YFSETQ.

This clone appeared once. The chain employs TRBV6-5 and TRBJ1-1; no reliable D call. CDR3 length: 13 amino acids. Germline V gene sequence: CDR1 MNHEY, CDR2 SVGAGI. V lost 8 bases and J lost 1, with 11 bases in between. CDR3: CASLGNSNTEAFF. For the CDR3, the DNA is TGTGCCAGCTTGGGGAACTCGAACACTGAAGCTTTCTTT.

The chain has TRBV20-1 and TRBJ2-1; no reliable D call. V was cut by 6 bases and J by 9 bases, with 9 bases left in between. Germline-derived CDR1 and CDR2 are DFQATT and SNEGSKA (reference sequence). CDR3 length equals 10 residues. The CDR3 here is CSAVAGEQFF. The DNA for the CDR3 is TGCAGTGCCGTTGCTGGTGAGCAGTTCTTC.